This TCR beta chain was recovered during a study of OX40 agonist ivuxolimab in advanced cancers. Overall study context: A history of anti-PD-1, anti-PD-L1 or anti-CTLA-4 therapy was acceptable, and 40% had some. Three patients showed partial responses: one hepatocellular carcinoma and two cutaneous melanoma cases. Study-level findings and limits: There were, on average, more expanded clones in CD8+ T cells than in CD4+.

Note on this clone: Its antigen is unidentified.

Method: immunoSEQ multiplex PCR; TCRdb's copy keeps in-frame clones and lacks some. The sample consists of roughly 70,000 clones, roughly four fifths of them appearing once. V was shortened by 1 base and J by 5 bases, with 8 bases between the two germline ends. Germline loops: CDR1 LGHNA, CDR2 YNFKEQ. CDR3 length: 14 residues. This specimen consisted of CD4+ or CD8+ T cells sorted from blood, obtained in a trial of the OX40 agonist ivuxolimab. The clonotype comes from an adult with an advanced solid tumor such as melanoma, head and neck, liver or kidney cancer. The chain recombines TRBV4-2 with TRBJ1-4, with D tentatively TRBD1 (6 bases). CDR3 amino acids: CASSQGQVNEKLFF. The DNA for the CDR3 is TGTGCCAGCAGCCAAGGACAGGTCAATGAAAAACTGTTTTTT.